This T cell receptor beta chain was observed in a study of T cell changes during pregnancy in multiple sclerosis. TCRdb keeps only in-frame clones here, not all; method: immunoSEQ multiplex PCR. The table records around 62,000 clones, approximately 90% of them present only once. Germline V gene lookup returns CDR1 SGHRS and CDR2 YFSETQ. V lost 3 bases and J lost 8; bases outside the gene matches: 8. This CDR3 has 16 amino acids. The receptor's source is a female donor with multiple sclerosis, enrolled in a pregnancy study. J is TRBJ2-1 and V is TRBV5-1; 13 nucleotides match TRBD2. Source: peripheral blood, taken in the third trimester of pregnancy. The CDR3, as DNA: TGCGCCAGCAGCTGGCACGGGACTAGCGGGAACTATGAGCAGTTCTTC. Protein product: CASSWHGTSGNYEQFF.